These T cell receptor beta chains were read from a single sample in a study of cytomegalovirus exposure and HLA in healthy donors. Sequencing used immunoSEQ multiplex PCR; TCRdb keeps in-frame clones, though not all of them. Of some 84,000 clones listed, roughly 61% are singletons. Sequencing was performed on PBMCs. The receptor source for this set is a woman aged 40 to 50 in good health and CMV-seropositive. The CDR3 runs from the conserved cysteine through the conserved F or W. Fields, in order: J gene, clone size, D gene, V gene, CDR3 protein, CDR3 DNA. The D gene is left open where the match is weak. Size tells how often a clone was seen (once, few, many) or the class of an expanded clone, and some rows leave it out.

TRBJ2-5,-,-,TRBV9,CASSVAGGEETQYF,TGTGCCAGCAGCGTAGCCGGGGGAGAAGAGACCCAGTACTTC
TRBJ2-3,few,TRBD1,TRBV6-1,CASSEGWTGVPPTDTQYF,TGTGCCAGCAGTGAAGGGTGGACAGGAGTCCCCCCCACAGATACGCAGTATTTT
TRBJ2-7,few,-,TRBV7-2,CASSLAGVGTAEQYF,TGTGCCAGCAGCTTAGCGGGAGTAGGAACTGCCGAGCAGTACTTC
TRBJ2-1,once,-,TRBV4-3,CASSQGDIPHNEQFF,TGCGCCAGCAGCCAAGGGGACATCCCCCACAATGAGCAGTTCTTC
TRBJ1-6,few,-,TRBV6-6,CASSSMYSPLHF,TGTGCCAGCAGTTCTATGTATTCACCCCTCCACTTT
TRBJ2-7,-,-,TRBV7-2,CASSPTRSLYEQYF,TGTGCCAGCAGCCCCACTAGGTCCCTTTACGAGCAGTACTTC
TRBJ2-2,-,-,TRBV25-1,CASSEFYQGKAGELFF,TGTGCCAGCAGTGAATTTTACCAGGGGAAGGCCGGGGAGCTGTTTTTT
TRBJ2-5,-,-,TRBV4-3,CASSQDRSQTQYF,TGCGCCAGCAGCCAAGATCGGAGTCAGACCCAGTACTTC
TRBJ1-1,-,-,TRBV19,CASSIGGGRMNTEAFF,TGTGCCAGTAGTATCGGGGGAGGGAGGATGAACACTGAAGCTTTCTTT
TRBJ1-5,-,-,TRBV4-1,CASSQAPQFQPQHF,TGCGCCAGCAGCCAAGCCCCCCAGTTTCAGCCCCAGCATTTT
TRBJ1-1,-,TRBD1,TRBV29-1,CSVGTGGDTEAFF,TGCAGCGTTGGGACAGGGGGTGACACTGAAGCTTTCTTT
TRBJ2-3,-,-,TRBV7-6,CASSKPGLSTDTQYF,TGTGCCAGCAGCAAACCGGGACTGAGCACAGATACGCAGTATTTT
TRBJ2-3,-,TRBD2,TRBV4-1,CASSQGLAGGGDTQYF,TGCGCCAGCAGCCAAGGACTAGCGGGAGGCGGAGATACGCAGTATTTT
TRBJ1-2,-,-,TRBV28,CASSLINTDYGYTF,TGTGCCAGCAGTTTAATTAATACGGACTATGGCTACACCTTC
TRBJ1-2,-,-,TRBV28,CASSFSRELNYGYTF,TGTGCCAGCAGTTTCTCTCGTGAGTTGAACTATGGCTACACCTTC
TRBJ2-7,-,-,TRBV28,CASSLQGSSYEQYF,TGTGCCAGCAGTTTACAGGGGAGCTCCTACGAGCAGTACTTC
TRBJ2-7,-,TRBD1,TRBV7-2,CASGQGFTYEQYF,TGTGCCAGCGGACAGGGATTCACCTACGAGCAGTACTTC
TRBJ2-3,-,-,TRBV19,CASSIGQAYTDTQYF,TGTGCCAGTAGTATAGGACAGGCCTACACAGATACGCAGTATTTT
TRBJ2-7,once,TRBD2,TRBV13,CASSERTSHYEQYF,TGTGCCAGCAGCGAAAGGACTAGTCACTACGAGCAGTACTTC